The 19 T cell receptor beta chains presented below share a single source sample, sequenced in a study of regulatory T cells in long-lasting Graves disease. CDR3-region Arm-PCR and iRepertoire HTBI primers produced the TCR beta libraries. MiXCR was run by TCRdb on the multiplex PCR reads, yielding one entry per CDR3 protein. The sample consists of a few hundred thousand distinct CDR3 sequences, around a fifth of them appearing once. Time point noted: persistent/refractory GD, antithyroid drugs over 5 years with positive TRAb. There was RNA extracted from PBMCs, and the TCR library was made from it. Sequencing used peripheral blood mononuclear cells (PBMCs), obtained when the disease was refractory, from a patient treated with antithyroid drugs. The receptors derive from a female donor with Graves disease.

This clonotype was found many times. The gene calls are TRBV28 and TRBJ1-1; tentatively, D is TRBD1 (5 bases). Germline V gives CDR1 MDHEN, CDR2 SYDVKM. This CDR3 is 15 amino acids long. V was trimmed by 3 bases and J by 6 bases, leaving 17 bases between them. Here the CDR3 reads CASSFDWGLGSEAFF. In nucleotides, the CDR3 is TGTGCCAGCAGTTTCGATTGGGGGTTGGGGTCTGAAGCTTTCTTT. The variable domain in full, completed from reference TRBV28 and TRBJ1-1, reads DVKVTQSSRYLVKRTGEKVFLECVQDMDHENMFWYRQDPGLGLRLIYFSYDVKMKEKGDIPEGYSVSREKKERFSLILESASTNQTSMYLCASSFDWGLGSEAFFGQGTRLTVV.

The J gene is TRBJ2-7, the V gene TRBV7-9; TRBD1 matches at 7 bases. The CDR3 is made up of 15 amino acids. Per germline, CDR1 SEHNR and CDR2 FQNEAQ (reference sequence). Trimming took 8 bases from V and 0 from J; bases not matched to a gene: 10. The CDR3 DNA reads TGTGCCAGCGGAAATCACAGGGGACCCTCCTACGAGCAGTACTTC. This codes for CASGNHRGPSYEQYF.

CDR3 in DNA: TGTGCCAGCAGCCCCTGGGGCAGGGTTGCCGGGGAGCTGTTTTTT. Translated: CASSPWGRVAGELFF. The chain carries TRBV7-2 and TRBJ2-2, with D maybe TRBD1 (5 bases). Trimming removed 5 bases at V and 6 bases at J, with 16 bases between. CDR1 and CDR2 from the germline V gene are SGHTA and FQGNSA. This CDR3 spans 15 amino acids.

Only a few counts were recorded for this clonotype. The rearrangement links TRBV27 to TRBJ2-7, with 9 positions matching TRBD1. The CDR3 has 15 amino acids. Looked up from germline, CDR1 is MNHEY and CDR2 is SMNVEV (reference sequence). J lost 3 bases, V lost 5 bases, and 8 bases had no gene match. The CDR3 loop is CASSGTGRTIYEQYF. The CDR3 region has the DNA TGTGCCAGCAGTGGGACAGGGAGAACAATCTACGAGCAGTACTTC.

At least ten counts were recorded for this clonotype. V is TRBV3-1 and J is TRBJ2-7; 9 nucleotides match TRBD1. The CDR3 extends over 14 amino acids. Germline V CDR1 and CDR2: LGHDT, YNNKEL (reference sequence). J was trimmed by 4 bases and V by 4 bases; bases with no gene match: 5. CDR3 DNA: TGTGCCAGCAGCCGCTGGACAGGGGTGTACGAGCAGTACTTC. Translation: CASSRWTGVYEQYF.

There are a few counts of this clonotype. The V call is TRBV19, the J call TRBJ2-7; D possibly corresponds to TRBD2 (5 bases). Trimming took off 4 bases at V and 1 base at J, with 14 bases between the two ends. The germline V gene has CDR1 LNHDA and CDR2 SQIVND (reference sequence). The CDR3 contains 15 residues. The CDR3 is CASSNFVRGSYEQYF. In DNA, the CDR3 is TGTGCCAGTAGTAATTTTGTACGGGGATCCTACGAGCAGTACTTC.

The table lists this clonotype with many counts. Written as DNA, the CDR3 is TGCGCCAGCAGCTTGGCCGAGGGGGGGATGAACACTGAAGCTTTCTTT. This codes for CASSLAEGGMNTEAFF. The J gene is TRBJ1-1, the V gene TRBV5-1; the D gene is possibly TRBD1 (6 bases). Germline assignment: CDR1 SGHRS and CDR2 YFSETQ. The CDR3 totals 16 residues. The V end lost 0 bases, the J end lost 0 bases, and 12 bases lay between the germline ends.

The chain recombines TRBV9 with TRBJ2-2; D possibly corresponds to TRBD2 (5 bases). Trimming removed 3 bases at V and 4 bases at J, with 10 bases between. This CDR3 has 14 amino acids. Germline V gives CDR1 SGDLS, CDR2 YYNGEE. CDR3 amino acids: CASSATRSTGELFF. The CDR3 DNA is TGTGCCAGCAGCGCAACTAGAAGCACCGGGGAGCTGTTTTTT.

The genes are TRBV3-1 and TRBJ2-2, with 11 bases fitting TRBD2. With 0 bases clipped from V and 8 bases from J, the junction kept 8 bases outside the gene matches. The CDR3 runs 17 residues. Germline V gene lookup returns CDR1 LGHDT and CDR2 YNNKEL (reference sequence). This CDR3 is CASSQEGTSGILGELFF. CDR3 sequence (DNA): TGTGCCAGCAGCCAAGAAGGGACTAGCGGCATCTTGGGGGAGCTGTTTTTT. The entire variable domain, with the rest obtained from reference TRBV3-1 and TRBJ2-2, is as follows: DTAVSQTPKYLVTQMGNDKSIKCEQNLGHDTMYWYKQDSKKFLKIMFSYNNKELIINETVPNRFSPKSPDKAHLNLHINSLELGDSAVYFCASSQEGTSGILGELFFGEGSRLTVL.

Notes on this clonotype: A read error may be the cause here, since a much bigger clone is one base away. The chain combines TRBV30 with TRBJ1-2; D is unresolved. V was clipped by 0 bases and J by 9 bases, with 11 bases between them. From germline, CDR1 is GTSNPN and CDR2 SVGIG (reference sequence). This CDR3 region has 12 residues. The CDR3: CAWSVAKGSYTF. The DNA for the CDR3 is TGTGCCTGGAGTGTAGCAAAGGGAAGCTACACCTTC.

This chain uses TRBV3-1 with TRBJ2-7; 7 bases line up with TRBD2. This CDR3 spans 14 amino acids. With V trimmed by 5 bases and J by 0 bases, 4 bases remained unmatched. CDR1 LGHDT and CDR2 YNNKEL come from the germline V gene (reference sequence). The CDR3 reads CASSTGGNSYEQYF. CDR3 sequence (DNA): TGTGCCAGCAGCACGGGGGGAAACTCCTACGAGCAGTACTTC.

This clonotype was counted ten times or more. The chain joins TRBV12-3 or TRBV12-4 to TRBJ2-5, with TRBD1 identical over 8 bases. The CDR3 is made up of 14 amino acids. The ends lost 5 bases at V and 2 bases at J; junction bases unmatched: 4. CDR3 DNA sequence: TGTGCCAGCAGTCCAGGGACAGGTCAAGAGACCCAGTACTTC. Translation gives CASSPGTGQETQYF.

Many counts were recorded for this clonotype. J is TRBJ1-2 and V is TRBV28; 7 bases map to TRBD1. CDR3 size: 13 residues. J was trimmed by 7 bases and V by 5 bases; bases with no gene match: 7. Germline CDR1 is MDHEN and CDR2 is SYDVKM. This chain's CDR3 is CASSQTGALGYTF. CDR3 sequence (DNA): TGTGCCAGCAGTCAAACAGGGGCCCTTGGCTACACCTTC.

The chain couples TRBV6-2 or TRBV6-3 to TRBJ1-2; 10 positions agree with TRBD1. Germline CDR1 MNHEY, CDR2 SVGEGT. J gave up 6 bases and V 7 bases, and 17 bases lay outside the gene matches. This CDR3 has 17 residues. Here the CDR3 DNA reads TGTGCCAGCACCATCGCCGGGACAGGGGCCTTCTTTGATGGCTACACCTTC. It specifies CASTIAGTGAFFDGYTF.

This clonotype was observed at least ten times. This chain links TRBV28 with TRBJ2-7; TRBD2 matches 7 bases. Germline V CDR1 and CDR2: MDHEN, SYDVKM. J gave up 2 bases and V 3 bases, and 4 bases lay outside the gene matches. This CDR3 is 14 amino acids long. DNA of the CDR3: TGTGCCAGCAGTTTGAGCGGGAAGACCTACGAGCAGTACTTC. This gives the protein CASSLSGKTYEQYF.

This clonotype was recorded at least ten times. The genes are TRBV6-1 and TRBJ1-2; D is unresolved. This CDR3 spans 13 amino acids. Trimming took 6 bases from V and 5 from J, leaving 13 bases between them. Germline lookup yields CDR1 MNHNS and CDR2 SASEGT. The chain's CDR3 is CASRAPGGYGYTF. CDR3 coding DNA: TGTGCCAGCAGGGCACCCGGAGGGTATGGCTACACCTTC.

The chain links TRBV11-1 to TRBJ2-7; 10 bases fit TRBD2. V dropped 7 bases and J dropped 3; count of bases not matched to a gene: 6. Germline V CDR1 and CDR2: SGHAT, FQDESV (reference sequence). The CDR3 totals 14 residues. CDR3: CASNVAGGIYEQYF. Here the CDR3 DNA reads TGTGCCAGCAATGTAGCGGGAGGTATCTACGAGCAGTACTTC.

Written as DNA, the CDR3 is TGTGCCAGCAGTTTAAGGCGAACAGGGGAAGAAGCTTTCTTT. Its translation is CASSLRRTGEEAFF. The genes are TRBV6-5 and TRBJ1-1, with 7 bases fitting TRBD1. The CDR3 loop spans 14 amino acids. Germline assignment: CDR1 MNHEY and CDR2 SVGAGI. With 4 bases clipped from V and 8 bases from J, the junction kept 10 bases outside the gene matches.

This rearrangement joins TRBV25-1 to TRBJ1-4; D gene unclear. The CDR3 extends over 14 amino acids. Looked up from germline, CDR1 is MGHDK and CDR2 is SYGVNS. Trimming stripped 5 bases from V and 8 bases from J, with 15 bases between. The CDR3 loop is CASSMDRVREKLFF. The CDR3 DNA reads as TGTGCCAGCAGTATGGACCGAGTCAGGGAAAAACTGTTTTTT.